These 19 T cell receptor beta chains originate from one sample sequenced in a study of early T cells in non-severe SARS-CoV-2 infection. TCRdb re-analysed the 5' RACE reads in MiXCR, keeping a single row per CDR3 protein. Here the sample spans about 34,000 distinct CDR3 sequences, about 5.7% being singletons. What was sequenced was whole blood. The receptor source for this set is an adult who was a healthcare worker with PCR-confirmed SARS-CoV-2 infection or an uninfected control (not recorded which).

This clonotype was observed many times. The V and J genes are TRBV7-9 and TRBJ2-1; D is undetermined. This CDR3 region has 10 residues. Germline assignment: CDR1 SEHNR and CDR2 FQNEAQ (reference sequence). V was trimmed by 5 bases and J by 8 bases, leaving 4 bases between them. CDR3 protein: CASSTDEQFF. DNA of the CDR3: TGTGCCAGCAGCACGGATGAGCAGTTCTTC.

The chain employs TRBV24-1 and TRBJ2-2, with D possibly TRBD1 on 5 matching bases. Germline CDR1 reads KGHDR; CDR2 reads SFDVKD. V shed 7 bases and J shed 5 bases, with 13 bases lying between them. The CDR3 extends over 14 amino acids. CDR3 protein: CATSRETVTGELFF. CDR3 bases: TGTGCCACCAGCAGAGAGACAGTGACCGGGGAGCTGTTTTTT.

The chain is built from TRBV7-2 and TRBJ2-3; D gene uncertain. The CDR3 totals 12 residues. V was clipped by 5 bases and J by 8 bases, with 11 bases between them. Germline V CDR1 and CDR2: SGHTA, FQGNSA. CDR3 nucleotide sequence: TGTGCCAGCAGCCTAGGGTTGAGTACGCAGTATTTT. Translation gives CASSLGLSTQYF.

In the case of this clonotype: This sequence may be a read error, since a much larger clone differs from it by one base. The V gene is TRBV20-1, the J gene TRBJ2-1, with D maybe TRBD2 (5 bases). The end of the DNA fits TRBJ2-7 better, so the J call may be wrong. The length of the CDR3 is 11 residues. Germline lookup yields CDR1 DFQATT and CDR2 SNEGSKA (reference sequence). Here the CDR3 reads CSARGGNEQYF. CDR3 coding DNA: TGCAGTGCTAGAGGAGGGAATGAGCAGTACTTC.

This clonotype was seen a few times. The J gene is TRBJ2-7, the V gene TRBV12-3 or TRBV12-4; no definite D call. Trimming removed 2 bases from V and 6 bases from J, with 14 bases in between. The CDR3 is made up of 14 amino acids. The CDR3 here is CASSLRATRSEQYF. Here the CDR3 DNA reads TGTGCCAGCAGTTTAAGGGCGACTCGATCCGAGCAGTACTTC.

The V gene is TRBV28, the J gene TRBJ2-3; perhaps TRBD1 as D (6 bases). Trimming removed 5 bases from V and 2 bases from J, with 11 bases in between. The CDR3 runs 14 residues. Germline values: CDR1 MDHEN, CDR2 SYDVKM. CDR3 bases: TGTGCCAGCAGTCACGACAGGTTCACAGATACGCAGTATTTT. Amino acid sequence: CASSHDRFTDTQYF.

The sample holds many counts of this clonotype. The rearrangement links TRBV30 to TRBJ2-3; TRBD2 is a possible D gene (5 bases). V shed 2 bases and J shed 2 bases, with 14 bases lying between them. CDR1 GTSNPN and CDR2 SVGIG come from the germline V gene (reference sequence). The CDR3 spans 15 residues. For the CDR3, the DNA is TGTGCCTGGAGTACCACGGGGAGCGACACAGATACGCAGTATTTT. This translates into CAWSTTGSDTDTQYF.

This clonotype occurred a few times. The chain employs TRBV7-3 and TRBJ2-3; D is ambiguous. This CDR3 has 13 amino acids. Germline V gene lookup returns CDR1 SGHTA and CDR2 FQGTGA. V was trimmed by 5 bases and J by 1 base, leaving 7 bases between them. CDR3 sequence: CASSVPGTDTQYF. DNA of the CDR3: TGTGCCAGCAGCGTCCCGGGCACAGATACGCAGTATTTT.

The V gene is TRBV27, the J gene TRBJ2-7, with 7 bases fitting TRBD1. This CDR3 spans 13 amino acids. Germline assignment: CDR1 MNHEY and CDR2 SMNVEV (reference sequence). V shed 3 bases and J 7 bases; nucleotides not matched to a gene: 6. CDR3 sequence: CASSLTGYGEQYF. CDR3 bases: TGTGCCAGCAGTTTGACAGGGTATGGAGAGCAGTACTTC.

This clonotype was detected many times. The chain joins TRBV3-1 to TRBJ2-1; 11 bases are shared with TRBD2. V lost 5 bases and J lost 1; bases outside the gene matches: 1. Germline-derived CDR1 and CDR2 are LGHDT and YNNKEL (reference sequence). The CDR3 has 15 residues. The CDR3 DNA sequence: TGTGCCAGCAGCTGGACTAGCGGGTCCTACAATGAGCAGTTCTTC. Translation: CASSWTSGSYNEQFF.

This clonotype is medium-sized in the sample. The gene calls are TRBV28 and TRBJ2-7, with D maybe TRBD2 (6 bases). Trimming cost V 6 bases and J 4 bases, with 13 bases left between them. The CDR3 loop spans 13 amino acids. In germline, CDR1 is MDHEN, CDR2 SYDVKM. This CDR3 reads CASRGRGFYEQYF. Here the CDR3 DNA reads TGTGCCAGCAGGGGGCGGGGTTTTTACGAGCAGTACTTC.

This clonotype has a count of ten or more. V usage is TRBV12-3 or TRBV12-4 and J usage is TRBJ2-5; D remains unclear. The CDR3 covers 14 residues. V was shortened by 6 bases and J by 1 base, with 12 bases between the two germline ends. This CDR3 reads CASSPTQVQETQYF. The CDR3, as DNA: TGTGCCAGCAGCCCTACACAAGTCCAAGAGACCCAGTACTTC.

This clonotype was seen ten or more times. The J gene is TRBJ2-1, the V gene TRBV6-6; D possibly corresponds to TRBD2 (7 bases). There are 12 residues in the CDR3. Germline V gene sequence: CDR1 MNHNY, CDR2 SVGAGI (reference sequence). Trimming left V 11 bases short and J 5 bases short, with 13 bases between. DNA for the CDR3: TGTGCCGGGGGGGGCGACAACAATGAGCAGTTCTTC. This sequence encodes CAGGGDNNEQFF.

The chain carries TRBV7-9 and TRBJ2-1, with unresolved D. Per the germline V gene, CDR1 is SEHNR and CDR2 is FQNEAQ (reference sequence). The CDR3 contains 15 residues. Trimming shortened V by 5 bases and J by 7 bases, and 18 bases separated the two germline ends. The CDR3 bases are TGTGCCAGCAGCCCACCGTCTGTCTCGTGGAATGAGCAGTTCTTC. Amino acids: CASSPPSVSWNEQFF.

Many counts were recorded for this clonotype. The chain employs TRBV6-2 or TRBV6-3 and TRBJ1-1; D remains unclear. V lost 4 bases and J 0 bases, leaving 9 bases between the germline ends. The CDR3 is 14 residues long. The germline gives CDR1 MNHEY, CDR2 SVGEGT. The CDR3 DNA reads as TGTGCCAGCAGTTCCGACGGACTGAACACTGAAGCTTTCTTT. Protein: CASSSDGLNTEAFF.

This clonotype is labeled medium-sized. The CDR3 DNA follows: TGTGCCAGCAGCCAAAGTAGCAGATCCGGCTACACCTTC. This sequence encodes CASSQSSRSGYTF. The rearrangement joins TRBV14 to TRBJ1-2; no firm D call. The V and J ends lost 2 bases and 8 bases respectively, with 12 bases between them. Per the germline V gene, CDR1 is SGHDN and CDR2 is FVKESK. This CDR3 has 13 residues.

This clonotype was seen at least ten times. The rearrangement links TRBV5-6 to TRBJ1-1; D remains ambiguous. There are 13 residues in the CDR3. Per germline, CDR1 SGHDT and CDR2 YYEEEE. With 4 bases removed from V and 1 base from J, the gap between germline ends came to 8 bases. The CDR3 sequence is CASSRRWNTEAFF. The CDR3 region has the DNA TGTGCCAGCAGCCGCCGTTGGAACACTGAAGCTTTCTTT. Full variable domain (outside the CDR3, taken from reference TRBV5-6 and TRBJ1-1): DAGVTQSPTHLIKTRGQQVTLRCSPKSGHDTVSWYQQALGQGPQFIFQYYEEEERQRGNFPDRFSGHQFPNYSSELNVNALLLGDSALYLCASSRRWNTEAFFGQGTRLTVV.

The table lists this clonotype with many counts. The genes are TRBV7-2 and TRBJ2-1, with 14 bases identical to TRBD2. CDR3 size: 16 residues. The V gene end was trimmed by 5 bases and the J gene end by 7 bases; junction bases not matched to a gene: 7. The germline CDR1 and CDR2 sequences are SGHTA and FQGNSA. This CDR3 reads CASSPRLAGGKNEQFF. CDR3 nucleotides: TGTGCCAGCAGCCCGCGACTAGCGGGAGGGAAGAATGAGCAGTTCTTC.

This clonotype was counted many times. The rearrangement uses TRBV27 and TRBJ2-5; 9 bases match TRBD2. Looked up from germline, CDR1 is MNHEY and CDR2 is SMNVEV (reference sequence). This CDR3 spans 14 amino acids. With V trimmed by 3 bases and J by 9 bases, 8 bases remained unmatched. The chain's CDR3 is CASSLLAGAQAQYF. DNA for the CDR3: TGTGCCAGCAGTTTGTTAGCGGGAGCCCAGGCCCAGTACTTC.